This T cell receptor (beta chain) was sequenced in a study of blood T cell repertoires in COVID-19. Background on the study: PBMCs, B-cell-depleted T cells, or T cells were the source of the cDNA or gDNA that made up the material.

Original processing notes: From reference gene primer amplification, estimates of nucleated cell counts were derived. Sequencing was performed with immunoSEQ multiplex PCR; in TCRdb, only in-frame clones are kept and a portion is missing. The DNA gave D and trimming, while V, J and clone size come from that table. Here the sample spans about 170,000 clones, about 85% being singletons. This CDR3 is 13 amino acids long. Trimming left V 6 bases short and J 2 bases short, with 11 bases between. Germline V lookup: CDR1 SGDLS, CDR2 YYNGEE. The TCR sequence derives from a man between 60 and 70 years old who had recovered from COVID-19. Material: peripheral blood. The chain employs TRBV9 and TRBJ2-5; no clear D gene. The DNA of the CDR3 is TGTGCCAGCAATGTGAGAGGACAAGAGACCCAGTACTTC. The encoded protein is CASNVRGQETQYF.